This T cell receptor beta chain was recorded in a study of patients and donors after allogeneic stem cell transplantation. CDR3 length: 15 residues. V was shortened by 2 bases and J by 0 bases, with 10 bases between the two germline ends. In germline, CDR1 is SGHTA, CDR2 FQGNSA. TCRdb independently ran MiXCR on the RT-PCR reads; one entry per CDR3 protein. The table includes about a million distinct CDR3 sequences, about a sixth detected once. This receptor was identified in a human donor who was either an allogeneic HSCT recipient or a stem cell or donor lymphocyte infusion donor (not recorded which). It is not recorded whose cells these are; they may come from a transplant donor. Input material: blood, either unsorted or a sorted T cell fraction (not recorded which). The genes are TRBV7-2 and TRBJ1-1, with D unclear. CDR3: CASSLLSYMNTEAFF. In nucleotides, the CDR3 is TGTGCCAGCAGCTTATTGAGTTACATGAACACTGAAGCTTTCTTT.